A selection of T cell receptor beta chains follows, all from one sample in a study of cytotoxic CD8 clonotypes in ibrutinib-treated CLL. Profiling relied on immunoSEQ multiplex PCR, and the TCRdb table lists in-frame clones only, not all of them. The sample holds a few hundred thousand clones, about 61% seen once. This specimen was PBMCs, taken after 36 months of ibrutinib treatment. These receptors were collected from a human donor with chronic lymphocytic leukemia. Both conserved end residues are part of each CDR3. A D gene is named only where the DNA matches it firmly. Clone size appears in some rows only: once, few, many, or a class for an expanded clone.

j_call clone_size d_call v_call cdr3_nt cdr3_aa
TRBJ2-5 - - TRBV7-2 TGTGCCAGCAGCTTTGGCAGGGCCCGACGAGACCAAGAGACCCAGTACTTC CASSFGRARRDQETQYF
TRBJ2-1 - - TRBV7-6 TGTGCCAGCAGCAAGAGTTTTGGTGAGCAGTTCTTC CASSKSFGEQFF
TRBJ2-3 - TRBD2 TRBV4-1 TGCGCCAGCAGCCTTAGCGGGGGGTTCACAGATACGCAGTATTTT CASSLSGGFTDTQYF
TRBJ2-5 once - TRBV5-6 TGTGCCAGCAGCTTGATAGGGATACAAGAGACCCAGTACTTC CASSLIGIQETQYF
TRBJ2-7 - - TRBV28 TGTGCCATCCAGTCTGGTGCGAATACCTACGAGCAGTACTTC CAIQSGANTYEQYF
TRBJ2-3 - - TRBV29-1 TGCAGCGTCGGGGATACGCAGTATTTT CSVGDTQYF
TRBJ1-5 - - TRBV2 TGTGCCAGCAGCGATACAAGGAATCAGCCCCAGCATTTT CASSDTRNQPQHF
TRBJ2-7 - TRBD1 TRBV2 TGTGCCAGCAGTTACAGGGGGCCCTCCTACGAGCAGTACTTC CASSYRGPSYEQYF
TRBJ1-5 few - TRBV19 TGTGCCAGTAGTGGCGACACCCATCAGCCCCAGCATTTT CASSGDTHQPQHF
TRBJ2-2 - TRBD2 TRBV11-2 TGTGCCAGCAGCGCCCTAGCCCGCGGGGGGGCCACCGGGGAGCTGTTTTTT CASSALARGGATGELFF
TRBJ1-3 - - TRBV10-3 TGTGCCACCCAAGGGTATATCCTCTCTGGAAACACCATATATTTT CATQGYILSGNTIYF
TRBJ2-1 - - TRBV27 TGTGCCAGCAGTTTGAGCGGAGTAGTGCGGTACAATGAGCAGTTCTTC CASSLSGVVRYNEQFF
TRBJ2-2 few - TRBV9 TGTGCCAGCAGCACTATCCAGAGCGGGGAGCTGTTTTTT CASSTIQSGELFF
TRBJ1-1 - - TRBV5-1 TGCGCCAGCAGCCTTCCCGTTCGGGAAGGGAACACTGAAGCTTTCTTT CASSLPVREGNTEAFF
TRBJ2-2 few - TRBV4-3 TGCGCCAGCAGCCACAGGGTACCCGGGGAGCTGTTTTTT CASSHRVPGELFF
TRBJ1-4 - - TRBV7-6 TGTGCCAGCAGCCTCACACCCCCTGTGACTAATGAAAAACTGTTTTTT CASSLTPPVTNEKLFF
TRBJ1-2 - - TRBV4-1 TGCGCCAGCAGCCAAGATCAGACAGCGGCGATGGGTTATGGCTACACCTTC CASSQDQTAAMGYGYTF
TRBJ2-1 - - TRBV6-4 TGTGCCAGCAGTCGCGCGGCGAATGAGCAGTTCTTC CASSRAANEQFF
TRBJ1-4 - TRBD1 TRBV29-1 TGCAGCGTTGAATGGCTACAGGGGGCCGGTGAAAAACTGTTTTTT CSVEWLQGAGEKLFF
TRBJ1-5 few - TRBV7-8 TGTGCCAGCAGCTTAGCCGTCGGCAATCAGCCCCAGCATTTT CASSLAVGNQPQHF
TRBJ2-1 - TRBD2 TRBV27 TGTGCCAGCAGTTTATCAAGGGGGGGACTAGCGGGAGTATCCTACAATGAGCAGTTCTTC CASSLSRGGLAGVSYNEQFF
TRBJ2-1 - TRBD2 TRBV7-2 TGTGCCAGCAGCGGACTAGCGGGAGCCTCCTATGAGCAGTTCTTC CASSGLAGASYEQFF
TRBJ2-3 - - TRBV5-8 TGTGCCAGCCCCCAGCGGCGCACAGATACGCAGTATTTT CASPQRRTDTQYF
TRBJ2-3 - - TRBV29-1 TGCAGCGTCGAGCGGGTGAGGGCGATAGATACGCAGTATTTT CSVERVRAIDTQYF
TRBJ2-7 - - TRBV10-2 TGCGCCAGCAGTCCCGGGCCTGCCTACGAGCAGTACTTC CASSPGPAYEQYF
TRBJ2-5 - TRBD2 TRBV28 TGTGCCAGCAGTCGTAGCGGGGCGGAAGAGACCCAGTACTTC CASSRSGAEETQYF
TRBJ1-1 - - TRBV19 TGTGCCAGTAGTACGGGGGCGAGACCCACTGAAGCTTTCTTT CASSTGARPTEAFF
TRBJ1-2 - - TRBV5-5 TGTGCCAGCAGCTTGGGGGGAAGAAGAACTCATGGCTACACCTTC CASSLGGRRTHGYTF
TRBJ2-1 - - TRBV2 TGTGCCAGCAGTGAGGACTTGAGCTCCTACAATGAGCAGTTCTTC CASSEDLSSYNEQFF
TRBJ2-1 - TRBD2 TRBV7-8 TGTGCCAGCAGCTTACGGGAGGGTAAGGATGAGCAGTTCTTC CASSLREGKDEQFF